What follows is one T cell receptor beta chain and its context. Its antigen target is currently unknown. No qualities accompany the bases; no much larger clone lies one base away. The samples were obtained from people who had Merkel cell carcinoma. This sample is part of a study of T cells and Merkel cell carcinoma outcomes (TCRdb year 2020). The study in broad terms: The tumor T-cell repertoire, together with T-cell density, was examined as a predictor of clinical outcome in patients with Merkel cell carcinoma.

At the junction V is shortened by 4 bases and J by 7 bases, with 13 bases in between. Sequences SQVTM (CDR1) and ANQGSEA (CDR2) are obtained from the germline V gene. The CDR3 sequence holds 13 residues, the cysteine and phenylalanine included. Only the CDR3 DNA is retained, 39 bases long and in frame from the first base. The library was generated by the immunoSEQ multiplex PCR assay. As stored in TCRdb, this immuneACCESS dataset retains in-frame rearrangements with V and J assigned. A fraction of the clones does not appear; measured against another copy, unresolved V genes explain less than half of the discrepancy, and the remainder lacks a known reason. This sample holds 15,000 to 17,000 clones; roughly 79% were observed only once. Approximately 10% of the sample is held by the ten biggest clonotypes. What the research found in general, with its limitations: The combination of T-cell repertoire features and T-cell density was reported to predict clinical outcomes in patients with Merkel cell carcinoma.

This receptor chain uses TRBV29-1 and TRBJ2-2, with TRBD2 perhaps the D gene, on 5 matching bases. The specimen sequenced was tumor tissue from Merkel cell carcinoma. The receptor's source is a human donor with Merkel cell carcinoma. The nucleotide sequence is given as TGCAGCGTTGGTCGGAGGTCGGGCGGGGAGCTGTTTTTT. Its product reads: CSVGRRSGGELFF.